This TCR beta chain derives from a study of cytomegalovirus exposure and HLA in healthy donors. Overall study context: Among roughly 180 million T cells, an earlier analysis found 117 million unique TCR beta sequences. Study observations and caveats: Reports state that TCR beta sequences accurately predicted most subjects' HLA-A and HLA-B alleles. Relative to the approximately 670-donor mean, N-insertions were reportedly fewer in an Asian-associated ancestry cluster in a later analysis.

CDR1 is MNHNS and CDR2 is SASEGT in the germline V gene. V was pared by 7 bases and J by 6 bases, with 13 bases between. This CDR3 is 13 amino acids long. This clone was counted a few times. Its matching antigen is unknown. Researchers ran the PCR with 60 Vbeta and 13 Jbeta primers. Sequenced by immunoSEQ multiplex PCR; TCRdb stores in-frame clones only, minus some. The sample lists fewer than 150,000 clones, around 69% occurring once. The genes are TRBV6-1 and TRBJ1-5; D not resolved. Sequencing input: PBMCs. The origin of this receptor is a man aged 45-60 years in good health and CMV-seropositive. CDR3 sequence: CASTDNSGQPQHF. Here the CDR3 DNA reads TGTGCCAGCACCGACAACTCCGGTCAGCCCCAGCATTTT.